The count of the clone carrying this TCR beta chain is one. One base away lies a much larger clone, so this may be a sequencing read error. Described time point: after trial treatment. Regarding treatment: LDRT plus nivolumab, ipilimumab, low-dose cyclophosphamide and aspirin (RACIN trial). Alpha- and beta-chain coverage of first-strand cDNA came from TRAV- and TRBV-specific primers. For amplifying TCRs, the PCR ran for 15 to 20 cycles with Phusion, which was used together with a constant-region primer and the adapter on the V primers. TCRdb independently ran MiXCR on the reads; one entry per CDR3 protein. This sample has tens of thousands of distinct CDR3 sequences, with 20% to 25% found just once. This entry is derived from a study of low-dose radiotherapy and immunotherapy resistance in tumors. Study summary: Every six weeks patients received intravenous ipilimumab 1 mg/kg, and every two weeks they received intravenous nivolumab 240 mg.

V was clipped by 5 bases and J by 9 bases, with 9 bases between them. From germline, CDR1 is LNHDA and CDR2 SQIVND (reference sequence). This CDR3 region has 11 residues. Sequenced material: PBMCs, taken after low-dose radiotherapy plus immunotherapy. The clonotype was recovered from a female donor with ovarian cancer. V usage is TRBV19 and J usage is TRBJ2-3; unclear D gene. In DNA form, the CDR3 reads TGTGCCAGTAGTTCTGCCTGCACGCAGTATTTT. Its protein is CASSSACTQYF.